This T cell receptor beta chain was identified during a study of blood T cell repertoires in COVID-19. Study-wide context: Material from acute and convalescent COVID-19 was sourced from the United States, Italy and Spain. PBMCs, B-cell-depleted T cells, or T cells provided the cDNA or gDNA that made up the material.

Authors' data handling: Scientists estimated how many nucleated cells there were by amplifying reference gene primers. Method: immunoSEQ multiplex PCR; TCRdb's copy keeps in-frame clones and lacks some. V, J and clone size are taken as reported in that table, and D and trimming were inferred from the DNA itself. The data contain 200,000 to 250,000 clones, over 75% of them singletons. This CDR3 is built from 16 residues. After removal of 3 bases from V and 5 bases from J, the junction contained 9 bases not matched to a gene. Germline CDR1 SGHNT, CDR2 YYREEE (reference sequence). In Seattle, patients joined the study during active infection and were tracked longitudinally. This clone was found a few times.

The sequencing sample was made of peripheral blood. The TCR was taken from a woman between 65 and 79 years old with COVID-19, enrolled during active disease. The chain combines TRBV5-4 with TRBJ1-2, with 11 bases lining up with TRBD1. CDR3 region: CASSSARTGGAYGYTF. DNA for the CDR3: TGTGCCAGCAGCTCCGCCCGGACAGGGGGCGCATATGGCTACACCTTC.